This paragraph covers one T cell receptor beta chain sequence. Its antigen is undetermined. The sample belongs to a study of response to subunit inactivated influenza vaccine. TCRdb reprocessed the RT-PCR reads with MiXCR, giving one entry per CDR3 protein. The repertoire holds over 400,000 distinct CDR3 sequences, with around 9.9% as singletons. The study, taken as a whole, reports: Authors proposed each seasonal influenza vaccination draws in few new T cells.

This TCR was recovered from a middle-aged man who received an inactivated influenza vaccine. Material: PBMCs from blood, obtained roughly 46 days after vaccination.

The CDR3 protein is CASSFPLAGGAYQETQYF. Here the CDR3 DNA reads TGCGCCAGCAGCTTTCCCTTAGCGGGAGGGGCGTACCAAGAGACCCAGTACTTC. The chain joins TRBV5-1 to TRBJ2-5; 11 bases fit TRBD2. CDR1 and CDR2 (germline): SGHRS, YFSETQ. The V segment lost 2 bases and the J segment 0 bases; nucleotides outside the gene matches: 9. CDR3 size: 18 residues.